This is a list of T cell receptor beta chains from one sample in a study of blood T cell repertoires in COVID-19. Method: immunoSEQ multiplex PCR; TCRdb's copy keeps in-frame clones and lacks some. The sample has 150,000 to 200,000 clones, approximately 86% seen once. The sequencing sample was made of peripheral blood. These receptors came from a man in his late teens or twenties with acute or convalescent COVID-19. CDR3s include the opening cysteine and the closing phenylalanine or tryptophan. Each record gives: D gene, clone size, V gene, J gene, CDR3 DNA, CDR3 protein. A D gene is named only where the DNA matches it firmly. For some rows the clone size is stated as once, few or many, or as a class when expanded; others skip it.

D: TRBD1; size: -; V: TRBV6-5; J: TRBJ1-2; DNA: TGTGCCAGCAGGCCCGGACAGGCCTATGGCTACACCTTC; CDR3: CASRPGQAYGYTF
D: TRBD1; size: -; V: TRBV30; J: TRBJ1-3; DNA: TGTGCCTGGAGTGTAAGATTGGGACAGGGCCCTGGAAACACCATATATTTT; CDR3: CAWSVRLGQGPGNTIYF
D: TRBD1; size: -; V: TRBV5-1; J: TRBJ1-6; DNA: TGCGCCAGCAGCCAGAGGGACAGGACACCCCTCCACTTT; CDR3: CASSQRDRTPLHF
D: -; size: few; V: TRBV5-1; J: TRBJ1-3; DNA: TGCGCCAGCAGCTTCCAGGACACCATATATTTT; CDR3: CASSFQDTIYF
D: TRBD1; size: -; V: TRBV6-5; J: TRBJ1-2; DNA: TGTGCCAGCAGTTTGGACAGGGTCTATGGCTACACCTTC; CDR3: CASSLDRVYGYTF
D: -; size: -; V: TRBV5-1; J: TRBJ2-5; DNA: TGCGCCAGCAGTTTGGCTCTGGGGGGCCAAGAGACCCAGTACTTC; CDR3: CASSLALGGQETQYF
D: -; size: -; V: TRBV21-1; J: TRBJ2-3; DNA: TGTGCCAGCAGCGATCACTCGGGTGTAGAAGCGGGGAACAGCACAGATACGCAGTATTTT; CDR3: CASSDHSGVEAGNSTDTQYF
D: TRBD1; size: once; V: TRBV3-1/TRBV3-2; J: TRBJ2-1; DNA: TGTGCCAGCAGCCAAGATTTGACAGGGGGTTTCGTGTACAATGAGCAGTTCTTC; CDR3: CASSQDLTGGFVYNEQFF
D: TRBD1; size: -; V: TRBV28; J: TRBJ1-2; DNA: TGTGCCAGTCTACCGGGACAGGGGGGTAGATATGGCTACACCTTC; CDR3: CASLPGQGGRYGYTF
D: -; size: -; V: TRBV15; J: TRBJ2-5; DNA: TGTGCCACTTCGAAGGTGGAGGTACAAGAGACCCAGTACTTC; CDR3: CATSKVEVQETQYF